This paragraph covers one T cell receptor (beta chain) sequence. RNA was extracted with the RNeasy kit, and a quantity of about 0.5 to 1 ug was reverse transcribed using random hexamers. The amplification used immunoSEQ multiplex PCR on TCR beta CDR3; it spanned 54 Vbeta and 13 Jbeta. Each CDR3 protein gets one entry after TCRdb re-called the immunoSEQ multiplex PCR reads with MiXCR. Of about 76,000 distinct CDR3 sequences in the sample, 75% to 95% were seen once. The CDR3 totals 14 residues. Germline V lookup: CDR1 SGHDT, CDR2 YYEEEE. J was trimmed by 1 base and V by 4 bases; bases with no gene match: 5. Sequencing of TCR beta was carried out in blood CD8+ and CD4+ T cells. The data were taken from a study of CD8 T cells in Susac syndrome.

The clonotype was recovered from a human donor with multiple sclerosis. The sequenced sample consisted of CD8+ T cells from PBMCs. The gene calls are TRBV5-6 and TRBJ2-7, with 7 bases identical to TRBD2. CDR3: CASSPYGGSYEQYF. In nucleotides, the CDR3 is TGTGCCAGCAGCCCCTACGGGGGGTCCTACGAGCAGTACTTC.